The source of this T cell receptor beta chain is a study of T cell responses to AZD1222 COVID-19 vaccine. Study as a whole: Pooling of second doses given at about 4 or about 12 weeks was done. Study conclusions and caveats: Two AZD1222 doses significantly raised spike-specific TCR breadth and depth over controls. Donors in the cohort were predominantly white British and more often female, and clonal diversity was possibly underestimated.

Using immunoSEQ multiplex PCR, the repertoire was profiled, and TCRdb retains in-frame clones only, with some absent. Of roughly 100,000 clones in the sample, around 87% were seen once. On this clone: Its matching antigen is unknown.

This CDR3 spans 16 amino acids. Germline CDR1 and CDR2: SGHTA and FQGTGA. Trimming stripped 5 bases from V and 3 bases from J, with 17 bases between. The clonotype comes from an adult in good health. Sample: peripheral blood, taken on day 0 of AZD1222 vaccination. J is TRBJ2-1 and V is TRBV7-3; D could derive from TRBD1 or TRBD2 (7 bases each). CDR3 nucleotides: TGTGCCAGCAGCCCCCAGGGGGGGGTGGGCTACAATGAGCAGTTCTTC. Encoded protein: CASSPQGGVGYNEQFF.